This T cell receptor (beta chain) came from a study of T cells expressing NK-cell markers. TCRdb reprocessed the 5' RACE reads, keeping one entry per CDR3 protein, no DNA. This sample's clone table lists some 600,000 distinct CDR3 sequences. The CDR3 runs 13 residues. Germline V lookup: CDR1 SQVTM, CDR2 ANQGSEA. Sequencing used blood T cells: a sorted CD56 or NKG2C T cell subset, CD4+ or CD8+ T cells, or bulk PBMC T cells (not recorded which). This chain connects TRBV29-1 to TRBJ2-7; as DNA is missing, the TRBD2 call by TCRdb cannot be tested. This receptor was obtained from a man in his late teens or twenties in good health. The CDR3 protein is CSALGLAAYEQYF.